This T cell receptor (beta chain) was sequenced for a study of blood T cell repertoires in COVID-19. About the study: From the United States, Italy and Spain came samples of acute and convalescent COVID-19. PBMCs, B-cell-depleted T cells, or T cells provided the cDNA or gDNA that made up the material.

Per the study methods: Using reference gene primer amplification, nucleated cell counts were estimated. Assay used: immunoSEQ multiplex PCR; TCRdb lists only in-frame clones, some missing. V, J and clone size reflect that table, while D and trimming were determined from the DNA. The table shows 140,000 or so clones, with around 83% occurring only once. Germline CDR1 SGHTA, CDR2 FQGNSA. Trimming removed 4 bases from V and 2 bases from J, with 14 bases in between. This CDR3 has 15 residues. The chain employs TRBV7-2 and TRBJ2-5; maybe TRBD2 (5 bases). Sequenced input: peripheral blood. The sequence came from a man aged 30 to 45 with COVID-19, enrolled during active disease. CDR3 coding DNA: TGTGCCAGCAGCTCCTGGACGGGAAATCAAGAGACCCAGTACTTC. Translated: CASSSWTGNQETQYF.